This note documents a single T cell receptor beta chain sequence. The data were taken from a study of blood T cell repertoires in COVID-19. TCRdb keeps only in-frame clones here, not all; method: immunoSEQ multiplex PCR. The table lists 250,000 to 350,000 clones, about nine tenths of them singletons, with about 2% in the top ten. The specimen was peripheral blood. The sequence came from a woman aged 45 to 65 who had recovered from COVID-19.

The CDR3 bases are TGTGCCAGCAGCCAAGCGTGGGCCCGTTGGACCCAGTACTTC. As protein: CASSQAWARWTQYF. This sequence joins TRBV3-1 (or the pseudogene TRBV3-2) and TRBJ2-5; no clear D. CDR3 length equals 14 residues. Germline V gives CDR1 LGHDT, CDR2 YNNKEL (reference sequence). With 1 base removed from V and 7 bases from J, the gap between germline ends came to 13 bases.